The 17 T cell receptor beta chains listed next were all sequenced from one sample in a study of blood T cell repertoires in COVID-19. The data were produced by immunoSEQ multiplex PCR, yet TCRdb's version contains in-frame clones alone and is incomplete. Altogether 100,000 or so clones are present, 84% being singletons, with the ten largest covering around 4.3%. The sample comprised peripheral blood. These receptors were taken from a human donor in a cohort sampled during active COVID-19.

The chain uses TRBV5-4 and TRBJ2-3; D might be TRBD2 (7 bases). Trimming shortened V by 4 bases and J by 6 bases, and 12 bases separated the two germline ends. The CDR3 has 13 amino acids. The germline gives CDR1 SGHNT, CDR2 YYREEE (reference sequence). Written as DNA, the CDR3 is TGTGCCAGCAGCAGGGGGGGTGAGGATACGCAGTATTTT. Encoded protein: CASSRGGEDTQYF.

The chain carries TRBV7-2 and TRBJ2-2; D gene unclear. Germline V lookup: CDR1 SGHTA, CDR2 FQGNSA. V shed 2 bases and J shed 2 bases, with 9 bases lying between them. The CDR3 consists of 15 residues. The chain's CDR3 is CASSLSYSNTGELFF. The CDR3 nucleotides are TGTGCCAGCAGCTTAAGTTACAGCAACACCGGGGAGCTGTTTTTT.

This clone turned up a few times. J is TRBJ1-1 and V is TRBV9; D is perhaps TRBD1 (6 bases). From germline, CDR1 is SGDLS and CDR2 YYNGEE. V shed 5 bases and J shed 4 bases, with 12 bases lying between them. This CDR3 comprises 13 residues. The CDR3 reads CASSSTGGTEAFF. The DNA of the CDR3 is TGTGCCAGCAGTTCGACAGGAGGCACTGAAGCTTTCTTT.

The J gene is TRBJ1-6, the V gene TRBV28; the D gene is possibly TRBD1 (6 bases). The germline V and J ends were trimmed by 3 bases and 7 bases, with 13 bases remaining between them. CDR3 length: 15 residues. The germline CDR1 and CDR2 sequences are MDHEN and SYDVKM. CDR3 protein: CASSFWGPGNSPLHF. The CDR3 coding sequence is TGTGCCAGCAGTTTTTGGGGGCCGGGAAATTCACCCCTCCACTTT.

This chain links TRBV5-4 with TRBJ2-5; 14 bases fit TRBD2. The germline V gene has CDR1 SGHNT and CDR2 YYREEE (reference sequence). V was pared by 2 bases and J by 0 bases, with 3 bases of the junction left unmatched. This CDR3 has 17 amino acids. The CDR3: CASSLGTSGGYQETQYF. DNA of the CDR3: TGTGCCAGCAGCTTAGGGACTAGCGGGGGTTACCAAGAGACCCAGTACTTC.

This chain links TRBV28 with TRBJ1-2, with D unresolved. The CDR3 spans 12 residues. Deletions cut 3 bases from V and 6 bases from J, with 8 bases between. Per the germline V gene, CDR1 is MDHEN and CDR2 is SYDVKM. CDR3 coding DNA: TGTGCCAGCAGTTTGGGAGGACATGGCTACACCTTC. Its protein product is CASSLGGHGYTF.

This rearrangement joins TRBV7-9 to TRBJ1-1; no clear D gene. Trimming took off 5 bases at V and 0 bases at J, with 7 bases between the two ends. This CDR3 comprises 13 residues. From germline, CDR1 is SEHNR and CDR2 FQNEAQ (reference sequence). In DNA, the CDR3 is TGTGCCAGCAGCACCGAGTTGAACACTGAAGCTTTCTTT. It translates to CASSTELNTEAFF.

The CDR3 region is CASSQTQDREGYEQYF. The CDR3 DNA reads as TGTGCCAGCAGCCAGACCCAAGACAGGGAAGGATACGAGCAGTACTTC. The chain has TRBV3-1 (or the pseudogene TRBV3-2) and TRBJ2-7; 7 bases fit TRBD1. Germline V CDR1 and CDR2: LGHDT, YNNKEL (reference sequence). The V gene end was trimmed by 3 bases and the J gene end by 4 bases; junction bases not matched to a gene: 12. This CDR3 is 16 amino acids long.

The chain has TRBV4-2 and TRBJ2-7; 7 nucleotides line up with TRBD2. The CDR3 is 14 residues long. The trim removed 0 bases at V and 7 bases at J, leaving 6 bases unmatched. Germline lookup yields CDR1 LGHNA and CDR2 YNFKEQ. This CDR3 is CASSQDIGGREQYF. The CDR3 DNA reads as TGTGCCAGCAGCCAAGATATCGGGGGGAGGGAGCAGTACTTC.

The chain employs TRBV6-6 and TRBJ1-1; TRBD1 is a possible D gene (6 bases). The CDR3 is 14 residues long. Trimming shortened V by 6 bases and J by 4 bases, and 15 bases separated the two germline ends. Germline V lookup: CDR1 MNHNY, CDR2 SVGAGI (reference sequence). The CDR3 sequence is CASSRQQGITEAFF. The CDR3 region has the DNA TGTGCCAGCAGCCGACAACAGGGTATCACTGAAGCTTTCTTT.

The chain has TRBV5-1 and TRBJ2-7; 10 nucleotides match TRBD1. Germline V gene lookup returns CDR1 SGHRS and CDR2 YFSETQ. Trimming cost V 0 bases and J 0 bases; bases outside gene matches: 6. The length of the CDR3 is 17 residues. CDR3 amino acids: CASSLGRDRGPSYEQYF. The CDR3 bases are TGCGCCAGCAGCTTGGGAAGAGACAGGGGGCCCTCCTACGAGCAGTACTTC.

The CDR3 region has the DNA TGTGCCAGCAGCCCCGCGACTAGCGGGGGGCCATACAATGAGCAGTTCTTC. Protein product: CASSPATSGGPYNEQFF. The chain couples TRBV4-2 to TRBJ2-1; TRBD2 matches 13 bases. Germline V gene data show CDR1 as LGHNA and CDR2 as YNFKEQ. This CDR3 comprises 17 residues. Losses at the gene ends were 4 bases for V and 4 bases for J; bases not matched to a gene: 7.

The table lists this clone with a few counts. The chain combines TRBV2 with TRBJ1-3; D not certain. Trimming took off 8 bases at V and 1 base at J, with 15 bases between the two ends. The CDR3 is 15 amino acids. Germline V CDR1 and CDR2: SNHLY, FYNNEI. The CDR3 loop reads CASGLSYGSGNTIYF. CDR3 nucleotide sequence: TGTGCCAGCGGGCTGTCGTACGGATCTGGAAACACCATATATTTT.

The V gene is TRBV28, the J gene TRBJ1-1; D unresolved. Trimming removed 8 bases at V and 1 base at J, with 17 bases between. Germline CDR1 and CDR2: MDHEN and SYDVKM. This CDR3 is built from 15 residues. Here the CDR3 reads CASRMFSRGNTEAFF. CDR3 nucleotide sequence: TGTGCCAGCCGGATGTTTAGCCGGGGGAACACTGAAGCTTTCTTT. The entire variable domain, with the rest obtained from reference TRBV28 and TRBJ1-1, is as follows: DVKVTQSSRYLVKRTGEKVFLECVQDMDHENMFWYRQDPGLGLRLIYFSYDVKMKEKGDIPEGYSVSREKKERFSLILESASTNQTSMYLCASRMFSRGNTEAFFGQGTRLTVV.

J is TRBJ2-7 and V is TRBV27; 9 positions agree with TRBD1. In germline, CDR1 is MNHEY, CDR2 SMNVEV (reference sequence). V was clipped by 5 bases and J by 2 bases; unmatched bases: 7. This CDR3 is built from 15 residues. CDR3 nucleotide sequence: TGTGCCAGCAGTCGCCGACAGGGGGTCGCCTACGAGCAGTACTTC. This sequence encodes CASSRRQGVAYEQYF.

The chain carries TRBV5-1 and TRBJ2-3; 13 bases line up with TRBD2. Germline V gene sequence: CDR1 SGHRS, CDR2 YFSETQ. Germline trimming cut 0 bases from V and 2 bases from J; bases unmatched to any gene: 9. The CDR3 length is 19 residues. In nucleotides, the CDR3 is TGCGCCAGCAGCTTGGTTGTACTAGCGGGGGGGCCTATCACAGATACGCAGTATTTT. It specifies CASSLVVLAGGPITDTQYF.

CDR3 in DNA: TGTGCCAGCAGCCGCTCACTGCAGGGGGCTGATGAAAAACTGTTTTTT. This codes for CASSRSLQGADEKLFF. The chain employs TRBV4-2 and TRBJ1-4; 8 bases line up with TRBD1. Germline V gene lookup returns CDR1 LGHNA and CDR2 YNFKEQ. CDR3 length: 16 residues. The ends lost 4 bases at V and 6 bases at J; junction bases unmatched: 10.